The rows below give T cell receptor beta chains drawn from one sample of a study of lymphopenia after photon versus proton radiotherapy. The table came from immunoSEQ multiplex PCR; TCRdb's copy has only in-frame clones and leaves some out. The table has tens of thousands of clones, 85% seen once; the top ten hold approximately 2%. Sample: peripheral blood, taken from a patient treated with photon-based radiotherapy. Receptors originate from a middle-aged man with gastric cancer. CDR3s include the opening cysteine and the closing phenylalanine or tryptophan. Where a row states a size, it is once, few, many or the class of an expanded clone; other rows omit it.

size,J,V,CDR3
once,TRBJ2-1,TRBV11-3,CASSKVAGAHNEQFF
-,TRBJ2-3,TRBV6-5,CASSLQDASTDTQYF
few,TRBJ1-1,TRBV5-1,CASSLVWDRVGTEAFF
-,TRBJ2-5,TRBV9,CASSVDLGSQETQYF
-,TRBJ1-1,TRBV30,CAWSRTTMNTEAFF
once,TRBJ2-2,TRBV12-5,CASGAPTSGGFSNTGELFF
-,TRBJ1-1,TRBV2,CASSEEGIGGTEAFF
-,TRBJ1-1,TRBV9,CASSVGGGGTEAFF
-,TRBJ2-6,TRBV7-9,CASSGWDGANVLTF
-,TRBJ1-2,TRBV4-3,CASSQGRGDYGYTF
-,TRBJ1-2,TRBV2,CASSLIPALYTF
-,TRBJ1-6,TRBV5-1,CASSSRDNSPLHF
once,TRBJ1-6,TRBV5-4,CASSSGTINSPLHF
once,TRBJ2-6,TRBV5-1,CASSVDPQGRSGANVLTF
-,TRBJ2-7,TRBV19,CASNRGSGFNEQYF
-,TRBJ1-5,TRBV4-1,CASSQFWGNQPQHF
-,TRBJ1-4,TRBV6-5,CASRRQFTNEKLFF
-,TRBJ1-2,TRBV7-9,CASSQQGGVGGYTF
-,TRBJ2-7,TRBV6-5,CASRTGDEQYF
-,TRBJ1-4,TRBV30,CAWSGEGPNEKLFF
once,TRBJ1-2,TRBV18,CASSPPRLLGRDYGYTF
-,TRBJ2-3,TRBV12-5,CASVPGLAGTDTQYF
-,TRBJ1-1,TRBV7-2,CASSLSTPTEAFF
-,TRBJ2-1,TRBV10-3,CAISPFGGAYNEQFF
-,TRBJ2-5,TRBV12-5,CASGPQGLTQETQYF
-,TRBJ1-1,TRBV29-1,CSVEGRTYARNTEAFF
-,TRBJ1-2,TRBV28,CASSSTDNYGYTF
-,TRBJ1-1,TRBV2,CASTPRSRQGGFAFF
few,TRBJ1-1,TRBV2,CASSAGRFEAFF
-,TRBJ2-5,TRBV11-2,CASSSSGPIQETQYF
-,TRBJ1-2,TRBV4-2,CASSQDSVDRGYGYTF
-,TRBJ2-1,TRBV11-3,CASSTGGLYNEQFF
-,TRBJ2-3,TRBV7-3,CASSLTGSNTDTQYF
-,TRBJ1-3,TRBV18,CASSLGQGSGNTIYF
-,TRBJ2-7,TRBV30,CAWNVGAYSYEQYF